This T cell receptor beta chain was found in a study of shared clonotypes between healthy human individuals. Study at large: Per-donor plates numbered three CD4 naive, three CD4 memory, two CD8 naive and one CD8 memory. Study observations and caveats: Non-shared clonotypes had lower generation probabilities than those shared by all four donors. Of the naive CD4 clonotypes, roughly 5% were shared across several donors.

Samples underwent the assay at deep level. Sequencing used immunoSEQ multiplex PCR; TCRdb keeps in-frame clones, though not all of them. Counted here are roughly 1,800,000 clones, approximately 94% occurring once; the ten biggest clones make up 1.2%. From germline, CDR1 is MNHNS and CDR2 SASEGT. Germline trimming cut 1 base from V and 10 bases from J; bases unmatched to any gene: 12. The CDR3 length is 16 residues. Only CD45RO-negative cells positively selected for CCR7 counted as naive CD8 cells, so terminally differentiated effector memory CD45RA+ cells were excluded. On this clone: Its target is unknown.

The specimen was naive CD8+ T cells sorted from blood. This receptor was obtained from a man between 18 and 35 years old in good health. The chain recombines TRBV6-1 with TRBJ2-3, with 9 bases fitting TRBD2. The CDR3 sequence is CASSEVWRGGSTPQYF. As DNA, the CDR3 is TGTGCCAGCAGTGAAGTATGGCGGGGGGGCAGTACCCCGCAGTATTTT.